Listed below are T cell receptor beta chains from one sample, sequenced in a study of T-cell memory formation after mild COVID-19. Each CDR3 protein gets one entry after TCRdb re-called the 5' RACE reads with MiXCR. The sample lists 300,000 to 350,000 distinct CDR3 sequences, less than 20% occurring once. Sequenced material: PBMCs or a T cell subset sorted from them (not recorded which). The receptors come from a man between 18 and 35 years old who had mild COVID-19 (a few samples of this study predate the infection). Cell type and time point are not known. The CDR3 runs from the conserved cysteine through the conserved F or W. The order of the fields is V gene, clone size, D gene, J gene, CDR3 protein, CDR3 DNA. The D gene is left open where the match is weak. Some rows have no size entry. The others give once, few or many, or a class for an expanded clone.

TRBV7-8	NA	TRBD1	TRBJ1-2	CASSLDRGPGYTF	TGTGCCAGCAGCTTGGACAGGGGGCCTGGCTACACCTTC
TRBV5-1	NA	NA	TRBJ2-2	CASIPGRDTGELFF	TGCGCCAGCATTCCGGGTCGGGACACCGGGGAGCTGTTTTTT
TRBV10-3	few	NA	TRBJ1-6	CAISALVDNSPLHF	TGTGCCATCAGTGCCTTGGTGGATAATTCACCCCTCCACTTT
TRBV30	NA	TRBD2	TRBJ2-2	CAWSGLAGINTGELFF	TGTGCCTGGAGTGGACTAGCGGGGATTAACACCGGGGAGCTGTTTTTT
TRBV3-1	few	NA	TRBJ1-6	CASSQGPADSPLHF	TGTGCCAGCAGCCAAGGGCCGGCGGATTCACCCCTCCACTTT
TRBV5-6	NA	TRBD1	TRBJ2-4	CASGTESAKNIQYF	TGTGCCAGCGGGACAGAATCGGCCAAAAACATTCAGTACTTC
TRBV7-4	few	NA	TRBJ1-5	CASNSRDSNQPQHF	TGTGCCAGCAACTCCCGGGACAGCAATCAGCCCCAGCATTTT
TRBV5-1	few	TRBD1	TRBJ1-3	CASSSGTVGNTIYF	TGCGCCAGCAGCTCTGGGACAGTTGGAAACACCATATATTTT
TRBV5-1	few	NA	TRBJ1-2	CASSASPPGTYGYTF	TGCGCCAGCAGCGCTTCCCCCCCAGGGACCTATGGCTACACCTTC
TRBV4-2	NA	NA	TRBJ2-4	CASSQQTGLAKNIQYF	TGTGCCAGCAGCCAGCAAACAGGGCTAGCCAAAAACATTCAGTACTTC
TRBV18	many	NA	TRBJ2-3	CASSPPSTDTQYF	TGTGCCAGCTCACCACCTAGCACAGATACGCAGTATTTT
TRBV5-1	NA	NA	TRBJ2-2	CASSLASGQRNTGELFF	TGCGCCAGCAGCTTGGCCTCGGGACAACGGAACACCGGGGAGCTGTTTTTT
TRBV5-1	once	TRBD1	TRBJ1-5	CASSDGDRPNQPQHF	TGCGCCAGCAGCGACGGGGACAGGCCAAATCAGCCCCAGCATTTT
TRBV4-1	few	NA	TRBJ1-1	CASSQDPGIYGEAFF	TGCGCCAGCAGCCAAGATCCAGGGATCTACGGTGAAGCTTTCTTT
TRBV6-2/TRBV6-3	NA	TRBD1	TRBJ2-5	CASSYGQAYQETQYF	TGTGCCAGCAGTTACGGACAGGCCTACCAAGAGACCCAGTACTTC
TRBV7-2	NA	NA	TRBJ2-5	CASSVPGRKETQYF	TGTGCCAGCAGCGTCCCCGGGCGTAAAGAGACCCAGTACTTC
TRBV10-3	NA	TRBD2	TRBJ2-3	CAISQSGGSTDTQYF	TGTGCCATCAGTCAGAGCGGGGGAAGCACAGATACGCAGTATTTT
TRBV4-2	few	TRBD2	TRBJ2-5	CASSQGNIAGNQETQYF	TGTGCCAGCAGCCAAGGGAACATAGCGGGGAACCAAGAGACCCAGTACTTC
TRBV18	few	TRBD2	TRBJ2-5	CASSPTSGGETQYF	TGTGCCAGCTCACCGACTAGCGGGGGTGAGACCCAGTACTTC
TRBV7-2	NA	NA	TRBJ2-4	CASSLFRLAKNIQYF	TGTGCCAGCAGCTTATTTCGCCTAGCCAAAAACATTCAGTACTTC
TRBV6-4	few	NA	TRBJ2-1	CASSLGWGANEQFF	TGTGCCAGCAGTCTTGGCTGGGGGGCAAATGAGCAGTTCTTC
TRBV12-3/TRBV12-4	NA	NA	TRBJ1-2	CASSRGTWEDGYTF	TGTGCCAGCAGTCGGGGTACATGGGAAGATGGCTACACCTTC
TRBV5-1	NA	NA	TRBJ1-4	CASSLDGRGDEKLFF	TGCGCCAGCAGCTTGGACGGCAGGGGTGACGAAAAACTGTTTTTT
TRBV5-1	few	NA	TRBJ2-1	CASSASPGADEQFF	TGCGCCAGCAGCGCTAGCCCCGGCGCGGATGAGCAGTTCTTC
TRBV20-1	NA	NA	TRBJ2-2	CSARDSRQGAGELFF	TGCAGTGCTAGAGATTCTAGGCAGGGAGCCGGGGAGCTGTTTTTT
TRBV9	few	NA	TRBJ1-2	CASSFRQGRNTHYGYTF	TGTGCCAGCAGCTTCCGGCAGGGTCGCAATACTCACTATGGCTACACCTTC
TRBV7-2	NA	TRBD2	TRBJ2-5	CASSPHFASGGDQETQYF	TGTGCCAGCAGCCCCCATTTTGCTAGCGGGGGGGACCAAGAGACCCAGTACTTC
TRBV14	NA	TRBD1	TRBJ2-2	CASSQRQGREAGELFF	TGTGCCAGCAGTCAAAGACAGGGACGAGAGGCCGGGGAGCTGTTTTTT
TRBV19	once	NA	TRBJ2-2	CASSIGAGRGDTGELFF	TGTGCCAGTAGTATAGGAGCCGGGAGAGGAGACACCGGGGAGCTGTTTTTT
TRBV5-1	many	TRBD2	TRBJ2-3	CASSLAGVAGSPDTQYF	TGCGCCAGCAGCTTGGCAGGGGTAGCGGGGTCTCCAGATACGCAGTATTTT
TRBV15	NA	NA	TRBJ2-1	CATSRSEPYNEQFF	TGTGCCACCAGCAGATCGGAGCCCTACAATGAGCAGTTCTTC
TRBV29-1	few	TRBD2	TRBJ2-3	CSASGGSTDTQYF	TGCAGCGCAAGCGGGGGTAGCACAGATACGCAGTATTTT
TRBV30	NA	NA	TRBJ1-3	CAWVTGNSGNTIYF	TGTGCCTGGGTAACAGGAAACTCTGGAAACACCATATATTTT
TRBV3-1	few	TRBD1	TRBJ2-3	CASSRLDRGVTDTQYF	TGTGCCAGCAGCCGATTGGACAGGGGCGTCACAGATACGCAGTATTTT
TRBV20-1	NA	NA	TRBJ2-3	CSARDGAGWADTQYF	TGCAGTGCTAGAGATGGCGCGGGGTGGGCAGATACGCAGTATTTT
TRBV20-1	NA	TRBD2	TRBJ2-1	CSARGVLAGAYNEQFF	TGCAGTGCTAGAGGGGTGCTAGCGGGGGCTTACAATGAGCAGTTCTTC
TRBV7-9	NA	NA	TRBJ1-5	CASSLDVQGNQPQHF	TGTGCCAGCAGCTTAGATGTCCAGGGGAATCAGCCCCAGCATTTT
TRBV12-3/TRBV12-4	NA	NA	TRBJ2-3	CASSLVVAPSTDTQYF	TGTGCCAGCAGTTTGGTAGTAGCCCCTAGCACAGATACGCAGTATTTT
TRBV5-1	few	TRBD1	TRBJ2-3	CASSLGGGQGTDTQYF	TGCGCCAGCAGCTTGGGAGGGGGACAGGGTACAGATACGCAGTATTTT